Following are 3 T cell receptor beta chains from one sample sequenced in a study of identical twins. MiXCR, run by TCRdb on the 5' RACE reads, gives a single entry per CDR3 protein. In the table there are approximately 630,000 distinct CDR3 sequences, 7.1% of which are singletons. Another study also made use of these data, one on yellow fever vaccine responses in identical twins.

The sequencing sample was made of PBMCs. The receptors derive from a woman aged 18-29 years in good health.

The chain carries TRBV21-1 and TRBJ1-1; the table's D call TRBD1 went unverified against the DNA. TRBV21-1 is labeled a pseudogene. The CDR3 runs 13 residues. The DNA of the CDR3 is TGTGCCAGCAGTTTTGGCAGGGGGCGCGGAGCTTTCTTT. It specifies CASSFGRGRGAFF.

This clonotype was seen a few times. This rearrangement joins TRBV5-5 to TRBJ1-1, with a tentative D call TRBD1 (6 bases). The germline CDR1 and CDR2 sequences are SGHKS and YYEKEE (reference sequence). Trimming removed 1 base at V and 8 bases at J, with 9 bases between. CDR3 size: 12 residues. Here the CDR3 reads CASSLWQGEAFF. CDR3 in DNA: TGTGCCAGCAGCTTGTGGCAGGGGGAAGCTTTCTTT.

This clonotype was observed a few times. The chain employs TRBV28 and TRBJ2-5; 7 bases line up with TRBD1. CDR1 is MDHEN and CDR2 is SYDVKM in the germline V gene. The V gene end was trimmed by 6 bases and the J gene end by 4 bases; junction bases not matched to a gene: 5. The CDR3 runs 13 residues. The CDR3: CASRRQGGETQYF. The CDR3 coding sequence is TGTGCCAGCAGGCGACAGGGCGGAGAGACCCAGTACTTC.